Below, 12 T cell receptor beta chains from the same sample are listed, as sequenced in a study of shared clonotypes between healthy human individuals. TCRdb keeps only in-frame clones here, not all; method: immunoSEQ multiplex PCR. Seen here are some 2.4 million clones, roughly 93% observed once, and the top ten hold about 0.38%. Sequencing input: naive CD4+ T cells from PBMCs. This sample's subset: CD45RA+ positively selected. Source of these receptors: a man between 18 and 29 years old in good health. Some clones in this sample may be carry-over from other donors' samples.

Comment on this clone: The sample carries other DNA sequences with the same CDR3. V gene TRBV9 combines with J gene TRBJ2-2; 7 bases line up with TRBD2. Per the germline V gene, CDR1 is SGDLS and CDR2 is YYNGEE. V was clipped by 0 bases and J by 0 bases; unmatched bases: 2. CDR3 length: 16 amino acids. The CDR3 DNA reads as TGTGCCAGCAGCGTAGCGGGAGGCGCGAACACCGGGGAGCTGTTTTTT. Its protein is CASSVAGGANTGELFF.

The V call is TRBV5-1, the J call TRBJ2-1; TRBD2 aligns across 8 bases. V trimming: 5 bases; J trimming: 1 base; junction bases outside the gene matches: 5. Germline loops: CDR1 SGHRS, CDR2 YFSETQ. This CDR3 is 15 amino acids long. CDR3 loop: CASRLLAESYNEQFF. In DNA form, the CDR3 reads TGCGCCAGCAGACTACTAGCGGAATCCTACAATGAGCAGTTCTTC.

Details on this clone: The sample contains more than one DNA sequence encoding this CDR3. The rearrangement links TRBV27 to TRBJ2-5; 14 positions match TRBD2. The V segment lost 5 bases and the J segment 4 bases; nucleotides outside the gene matches: 3. CDR1 is MNHEY and CDR2 is SMNVEV in the germline V gene (reference sequence). CDR3 length: 15 residues. CDR3 DNA sequence: TGTGCCAGCAGTACCGGGACTAGCGGGAGAGAGACCCAGTACTTC. It is translated as CASSTGTSGRETQYF.

This clone showed up just once. The chain uses TRBV5-1 and TRBJ1-2; D remains unclear. The V gene's germline CDR1 is SGHRS and CDR2 YFSETQ. The CDR3 is 12 residues long. V was clipped by 2 bases and J by 6 bases, with 8 bases between them. This chain's CDR3 is CASSLGPDGYTF. The CDR3 DNA is TGCGCCAGCAGCTTAGGCCCGGATGGCTACACCTTC.

V usage is TRBV28 and J usage is TRBJ2-3; D is possibly TRBD1 (5 bases). V was clipped by 4 bases and J by 0 bases, with 14 bases between them. Germline V CDR1 and CDR2: MDHEN, SYDVKM. The CDR3 length is 16 residues. The CDR3 DNA follows: TGTGCCAGCAGTTCCCCCAGGGCCCTAAGCACAGATACGCAGTATTTT. This codes for CASSSPRALSTDTQYF. The full variable domain, its missing parts supplied by reference TRBV28 and TRBJ2-3, is DVKVTQSSRYLVKRTGEKVFLECVQDMDHENMFWYRQDPGLGLRLIYFSYDVKMKEKGDIPEGYSVSREKKERFSLILESASTNQTSMYLCASSSPRALSTDTQYFGPGTRLTVL.

This chain joins TRBV19 and TRBJ1-1; D is unresolved. The V end was cut by 2 bases, the J end by 2 bases, with 6 bases between. CDR1 and CDR2 (germline): LNHDA, SQIVND (reference sequence). The CDR3 is made up of 13 amino acids. Here the CDR3 reads CASSISSNTEAFF. CDR3 nucleotide sequence: TGTGCCAGTAGTATATCCAGTAACACTGAAGCTTTCTTT.

The V and J genes are TRBV27 and TRBJ1-1, with TRBD1 as a possible D gene (5 bases). The CDR3 length is 14 residues. Germline values: CDR1 MNHEY, CDR2 SMNVEV (reference sequence). Trimming cost V 8 bases and J 5 bases, with 18 bases left between them. CDR3 loop: CASRSPGWGTEAFF. CDR3 DNA sequence: TGTGCCAGCCGAAGCCCAGGGTGGGGTACTGAAGCTTTCTTT.

This clone was picked up a small number of times. The V and J genes are TRBV2 and TRBJ1-1; D call uncertain. Germline loops: CDR1 SNHLY, CDR2 FYNNEI. Trimming removed 4 bases at V and 2 bases at J, with 8 bases between. This CDR3 region has 13 residues. CDR3 amino acids: CASSGRDNTEAFF. CDR3 bases: TGTGCCAGCAGTGGGAGGGATAACACTGAAGCTTTCTTT.

The CDR3 nucleotides are TGTGCCAGCAGCTCGGGCGGGCACACTGAAGCTTTCTTT. Protein: CASSSGGHTEAFF. The rearrangement joins TRBV7-6 to TRBJ1-1; no firm D call. V lost 4 bases and J lost 3, with 9 bases in between. The CDR3 loop spans 13 amino acids. Germline CDR1 SGHVS, CDR2 FNYEAQ.

The rearrangement links TRBV4-2 to TRBJ1-2; D not resolved. V lost 3 bases to trimming and J lost 5 bases, with 19 bases between them. The germline V gene has CDR1 LGHNA and CDR2 YNFKEQ. This CDR3 contains 16 residues. The CDR3 spells CASSQGMSYRRYGYTF. DNA for the CDR3: TGTGCCAGCAGCCAGGGCATGTCATACCGACGGTATGGCTACACCTTC.

This rearrangement joins TRBV9 to TRBJ2-3, with unresolved D. Trimming removed 3 bases at V and 1 base at J, with 12 bases between. This CDR3 has 15 residues. CDR1 and CDR2 (germline): SGDLS, YYNGEE. The CDR3 coding sequence is TGTGCCAGCAGCGCGGTGAGAAGCGGCACAGATACGCAGTATTTT. It encodes CASSAVRSGTDTQYF. Full variable domain (outside the CDR3, taken from reference TRBV9 and TRBJ2-3): DSGVTQTPKHLITATGQRVTLRCSPRSGDLSVYWYQQSLDQGLQFLIQYYNGEERAKGNILERFSAQQFPDLHSELNLSSLELGDSALYFCASSAVRSGTDTQYFGPGTRLTVL.

V gene TRBV28 combines with J gene TRBJ1-1; 10 bases line up with TRBD1. Germline values: CDR1 MDHEN, CDR2 SYDVKM. This CDR3 region has 14 residues. The junction had 6 bases not matched to a gene; V was cut back by 6 bases and J by 5 bases. The CDR3: CASRATGGRTEAFF. Written as DNA, the CDR3 is TGTGCCAGCAGGGCGACAGGGGGCAGGACTGAAGCTTTCTTT.